The 8 T cell receptor beta chains listed next were all sequenced from one sample in a study of Graves' ophthalmopathy and Graves' hyperthyroidism (dated by TCRdb to the late 2010s). These reads were obtained on an Illumina HiSeq 2000. TCR beta CDR3 regions were amplified from RNA transcripts for repertoire sequencing. The first round of RT-PCR was done with HTBI primers and the Qiagen OneStep RT-PCR kit, and was followed by a second round of multiplex PCR, then size selection and purification. TCRdb trimmed public reads at Q25 via fastp, called clones via MiXCR and kept in-frame beta chains. Duplicate CDR3 protein sequences are folded into a single record with the most common DNA and genes. Present in this sample are hundreds of thousands of distinct CDR3 sequences, about 24% of which were seen just once. The ten largest account for approximately 6.9% of the sample. The sequencing input was peripheral blood. The source is a young woman with stable Graves' hyperthyroidism. Some clones in this sample may be carry-over from other donors' samples. Donor details come from another sample of the same person, matched by shared clones.

V gene TRBV2 combines with J gene TRBJ2-2; D not certain. Trimming removed 3 bases at V and 5 bases at J, with 10 bases between. Germline V gene data show CDR1 as SNHLY and CDR2 as FYNNEI. The CDR3 loop spans 14 amino acids. CDR3 loop: CASSELTGTGELFF. In DNA, the CDR3 is TGTGCCAGCAGTGAGCTAACGGGTACCGGGGAGCTGTTTTTT.

This clonotype has a count of ten or more. This chain uses TRBV2 with TRBJ2-5, with a weak D call TRBD1 (5 bases). There are 13 residues in the CDR3. V lost 2 bases, J lost 4 bases, and 8 bases lay in between. From germline, CDR1 is SNHLY and CDR2 FYNNEI. For the CDR3, the DNA is TGTGCCAGCAGTGAACCCCAGGGAGAGACCCAGTACTTC. It translates to CASSEPQGETQYF.

V gene TRBV11-2 combines with J gene TRBJ2-2, with TRBD1 identical over 7 bases. The CDR3 has 15 amino acids. CDR1 and CDR2 from the germline V gene are SGHAT and FQNNGV. The ends lost 5 bases at V and 6 bases at J; junction bases unmatched: 9. CDR3 sequence: CASSPPNRGPGELFF. Written as DNA, the CDR3 is TGTGCCAGCAGCCCACCCAACAGGGGCCCCGGGGAGCTGTTTTTT.

The V call is TRBV11-2, the J call TRBJ2-2, with D tentatively TRBD1 (6 bases). This CDR3 has 16 residues. V gave up 0 bases and J gave up 5 bases, with 13 bases separating them. Germline V lookup: CDR1 SGHAT, CDR2 FQNNGV. The CDR3 loop reads CASSLDPGTRTGELFF. CDR3 coding DNA: TGTGCCAGCAGCTTAGACCCCGGGACACGGACCGGGGAGCTGTTTTTT.

The chain has TRBV12-3 or TRBV12-4 and TRBJ1-5, with TRBD1 matching 8 bases. CDR3 length: 16 residues. The trim removed 4 bases at V and 2 bases at J, leaving 7 bases unmatched. The CDR3 nucleotides read TGTGCCAGCAGTTCCCACAGGGGGGTCGGCAATCAGCCCCAGCATTTT. Its protein is CASSSHRGVGNQPQHF.

This clonotype was recorded many times. V is TRBV28 and J is TRBJ2-7; 7 bases match TRBD1. CDR1 is MDHEN, CDR2 SYDVKM, per germline. Trimming removed 6 bases from V and 0 bases from J; junction bases left unmatched: 5. The CDR3 length is 14 residues. CDR3 nucleotide sequence: TGTGCCAGCAGCAGGGACAGCAGCTCCTACGAGCAGTACTTC. It encodes CASSRDSSSYEQYF.

A few counts support this clonotype. The genes are TRBV19 and TRBJ1-6; 7 bases align to TRBD1. CDR1 and CDR2 from the germline V gene are LNHDA and SQIVND (reference sequence). Trimming cost V 3 bases and J 7 bases; bases outside gene matches: 15. This CDR3 is 18 amino acids long. In DNA, the CDR3 is TGTGCCAGTAGTATCGTCCGGGACAGTCGGATGGAGAATTCACCCCTCCACTTT. It translates to CASSIVRDSRMENSPLHF.

This clonotype was seen a few times. The chain recombines TRBV5-1 with TRBJ1-2; 7 bases are shared with TRBD1. Germline V CDR1 and CDR2: SGHRS, YFSETQ. The J segment lost 1 base and the V segment lost 0 bases, leaving 6 bases of the junction unmatched. The CDR3 extends over 16 amino acids. The CDR3, as DNA: TGCGCCAGCAGCTTGGACGGGACAGACTTTAACTATGGCTACACCTTC. Its translation: CASSLDGTDFNYGYTF. Together with reference TRBV5-1 and TRBJ1-2, the CDR3 gives the full variable domain: KAGVTQTPRYLIKTRGQQVTLSCSPISGHRSVSWYQQTPGQGLQFLFEYFSETQRNKGNFPGRFSGRQFSNSRSEMNVSTLELGDSALYLCASSLDGTDFNYGYTFGSGTRLTVV.